This T cell receptor beta chain was profiled in a study of T cells after yellow fever vaccination. General observations from the study: Booster sampling recovered most clones from primary vaccination (around 97% CD4, over 75% CD8). Few clonotypes appeared in both CD4 and CD8 compartments.

This clonotype was observed a handful of times. Antigen unknown. TCRdb processed the 5' RACE reads anew with MiXCR; each CDR3 protein has one entry. The sample comprises roughly 340,000 distinct CDR3 sequences, roughly 9.4% of which are singletons, and roughly 17% rests with the top ten. The TCR comes from a young man who received the YFV17D yellow fever vaccine. Sequenced material: PBMCs, taken on the day of the first yellow fever vaccination.

CDR3 sequence: CASSYSRGDNSPLHF. In nucleotides, the CDR3 is TGTGCCAGCAGTTACTCCAGGGGAGATAATTCACCCCTCCACTTT. The chain couples TRBV6-5 to TRBJ1-6; TRBD1 might be the D (6 bases). Germline V gene lookup returns CDR1 MNHEY and CDR2 SVGAGI. V shed 0 bases and J shed 5 bases, with 8 bases lying between them. The CDR3 loop spans 15 amino acids.